This TCR beta chain was sequenced for a study of CD8+CD57+ T cells in acquired aplastic anemia. As for the study in general: Recorded DNA amounts for sorted CD4+ and CD8+ cells had an average of approximately 2.9 ug.

With V trimmed by 6 bases and J by 7 bases, 7 bases remained unmatched. The germline CDR1 and CDR2 sequences are SEHNR and FQNEAQ (reference sequence). This CDR3 has 15 residues. The TCR beta profiling, which covered VDJ combination and CDR3 sequence, was carried out using genomic DNA as the template. In TCRdb, the reads were re-called with MiXCR into one record per CDR3 protein. The table has under 200,000 distinct CDR3 sequences, less than 65% seen once. Notes on this clonotype: The antigen is undetermined.

General observations from the study: CD8+ Simpson's diversity did not differ significantly between patients and controls. In common between the patients and the controls were some 28 CD8+ CDR3 sequences.

Sequenced: sorted CD4+, CD8+, or CD8+CD57+ T cells (not recorded which) from PBMCs. This TCR was recovered from a human donor with severe aplastic anemia or a healthy control (not recorded which). The chain links TRBV7-9 to TRBJ1-6; 9 nucleotides agree with TRBD1. CDR3 sequence: CASSLGDRANSPLHF. CDR3 in DNA: TGTGCCAGCAGTCTGGGGGACAGGGCAAATTCACCCCTCCACTTT.